The entry that follows covers one T cell receptor beta chain sequence. This CDR3 has 14 residues. CDR1 and CDR2 from the germline V gene are KGHSH and LQKENI. The record originates from a study of monozygotic twins with inflammatory bowel disease. TCRdb re-called the 5' RACE reads; one entry per CDR3 protein, DNA not given. Recorded here are about 160,000 distinct CDR3 sequences; the top ten clones represent 2% to 3%. This clonotype originated in a human donor with ulcerative colitis or Crohn's disease, or a healthy co-twin of an affected twin (not recorded which). The V and J genes are TRBV18 and TRBJ1-2; TCRdb names TRBD1, which stays unverified in the absence of DNA. Sequenced input: blood. This chain's CDR3 is CASSPGGRWAGYTF.